The 31 T cell receptor beta chains below were found in one sample sequenced in a study of identical twins. TCRdb used MiXCR to reprocess the 5' RACE reads, holding one entry per CDR3 protein. The sample carries about 460,000 distinct CDR3 sequences, approximately 15% recorded once. This sample was shared with a second study, whose subject was yellow fever vaccine responses in identical twins.

The source material was CD4+ T cells sorted from blood. All receptors come from a woman between 18 and 29 years old in good health.

This clonotype was picked up many times. CDR3 sequence: CASRLAGSNTGELFF. As DNA, the CDR3 is TGTGCCAGCCGACTAGCGGGATCGAACACCGGGGAGCTGTTTTTT. The J gene is TRBJ2-2, the V gene TRBV12-3 or TRBV12-4; 11 bases line up with TRBD2. J was trimmed by 0 bases and V by 8 bases; bases with no gene match: 2. The CDR3 extends over 15 amino acids.

This clonotype occurred a few times. The CDR3 sequence is CASSLGGTSARNEQFF. CDR3 in DNA: TGTGCCAGCAGCTTGGGGGGGACTAGCGCTAGGAATGAGCAGTTCTTC. The rearrangement uses TRBV13 and TRBJ2-1, with 10 bases aligning to TRBD2. Germline-derived CDR1 and CDR2 are PRHDT and FYEKMQ (reference sequence). V shed 3 bases, J shed 7 bases, and the junction held 9 bases outside the gene matches. The CDR3 spans 16 residues.

The chain couples TRBV25-1 to TRBJ2-7; tentatively, D is TRBD1 (7 bases). The CDR3 contains 13 residues. Per the germline V gene, CDR1 is MGHDK and CDR2 is SYGVNS. The V gene lost 7 bases and the J gene lost 1 base, with 11 bases spanning the gap. The CDR3 reads CASTGDSSYEQYF. The CDR3 DNA is TGTGCCAGCACGGGGGACAGTTCCTACGAGCAGTACTTC.

The V and J genes are TRBV20-1 and TRBJ2-5; possibly TRBD2 for D (6 bases). V lost 1 base and J 9 bases, leaving 12 bases between the germline ends. There are 12 residues in the CDR3. In germline, CDR1 is DFQATT, CDR2 SNEGSKA (reference sequence). In DNA form, the CDR3 reads TGCAGTGCTAGAGGCCCGGGGGAGGCCCAGTACTTC. This gives the protein CSARGPGEAQYF.

Only a few counts were recorded for this clonotype. V usage is TRBV28 and J usage is TRBJ2-7, with TRBD2 matching 9 bases. Per germline, CDR1 MDHEN and CDR2 SYDVKM. This CDR3 has 15 residues. The V and J ends lost 2 bases and 6 bases, in that order; junction bases with no gene match: 8. The CDR3: CASSLGNSGSSEQYF. The CDR3 DNA is TGTGCCAGCAGTTTAGGCAATAGCGGGAGTAGCGAGCAGTACTTC.

This clonotype was detected only a few times. The chain joins TRBV11-1 to TRBJ2-7, with a possible D match to TRBD1 (6 bases). The CDR3 loop spans 14 amino acids. Germline CDR1 is SGHAT and CDR2 is FQDESV (reference sequence). Trimming removed 5 bases at V and 4 bases at J, with 15 bases between. The CDR3 sequence: CASSPADSQYEQYF. Here the CDR3 DNA reads TGTGCCAGCAGCCCCGCGGACAGTCAATACGAGCAGTACTTC.

This clonotype was recorded a few times. The rearrangement uses TRBV14 and TRBJ2-1; D unclear. Germline assignment: CDR1 SGHDN and CDR2 FVKESK. The CDR3 runs 16 residues. V shed 2 bases and J shed 6 bases, with 17 bases lying between them. The CDR3 is CASSQRPPEVFNEQFF. The CDR3 DNA reads TGTGCCAGCAGCCAACGGCCCCCCGAAGTATTCAATGAGCAGTTCTTC.

The chain recombines TRBV19 with TRBJ2-3; 8 nucleotides agree with TRBD2. V was clipped by 7 bases and J by 2 bases; unmatched bases: 5. The CDR3 is 14 residues long. Per germline, CDR1 LNHDA and CDR2 SQIVND (reference sequence). In nucleotides, the CDR3 is TGTGCCAGTACCATAGCGGGATACACAGATACGCAGTATTTT. Residues: CASTIAGYTDTQYF.

J is TRBJ2-7 and V is TRBV11-2; tentative D call: TRBD2 (5 bases). The length of the CDR3 is 15 residues. The V end lost 3 bases, the J end lost 0 bases, and 12 bases lay between the germline ends. Germline CDR1 and CDR2: SGHAT and FQNNGV. This CDR3 is CASSFAAGLSYEQYF. The CDR3 DNA is TGTGCCAGCAGCTTTGCGGCGGGCCTCTCCTACGAGCAGTACTTC.

This chain connects TRBV20-1 to TRBJ2-5; 13 nucleotides agree with TRBD2. CDR1 and CDR2 from the germline V gene are DFQATT and SNEGSKA (reference sequence). This CDR3 comprises 15 residues. V shed 6 bases, J shed 1 base, and the junction held 5 bases outside the gene matches. The CDR3 sequence is CSAPRLAGGQETQYF. CDR3 bases: TGCAGTGCCCCACGACTAGCGGGAGGCCAAGAGACCCAGTACTTC.

The sample holds a few counts of this clonotype. The V gene is TRBV20-1, the J gene TRBJ2-1; 9 bases are shared with TRBD2. The CDR3 extends over 16 amino acids. The germline V gene has CDR1 DFQATT and CDR2 SNEGSKA (reference sequence). The ends lost 1 base at V and 5 bases at J; junction bases unmatched: 9. CDR3 in DNA: TGCAGTGCTAGAGTGGGGGGGAGCGGGGGGAACAATGAGCAGTTCTTC. Amino acids: CSARVGGSGGNNEQFF.

This clonotype has only a few counts. CDR3 bases: TGTGCCAGCAGTTACTCGGCAGGGGGCGCGTATGGCTACACCTTC. Residues: CASSYSAGGAYGYTF. The J gene is TRBJ1-2, the V gene TRBV6-5; TRBD1 aligns across 8 bases. Germline V gene lookup returns CDR1 MNHEY and CDR2 SVGAGI. The junction had 5 bases not matched to a gene; V was cut back by 0 bases and J by 5 bases. The CDR3 loop spans 15 amino acids.

The chain is built from TRBV20-1 and TRBJ2-7; 9 bases match TRBD1. CDR3 length: 15 residues. Germline V gene sequence: CDR1 DFQATT, CDR2 SNEGSKA (reference sequence). Trimming removed 6 bases from V and 3 bases from J; junction bases left unmatched: 12. The CDR3: CSATRATGGDYEQYF. CDR3 nucleotide sequence: TGCAGTGCCACGCGGGCGACAGGGGGTGACTACGAGCAGTACTTC.

The chain joins TRBV28 to TRBJ2-2, with 9 bases identical to TRBD1. There are 18 residues in the CDR3. The germline CDR1 and CDR2 sequences are MDHEN and SYDVKM. J gave up 5 bases and V 4 bases, and 14 bases lay outside the gene matches. The CDR3 nucleotides are TGTGCCAGCAGTTCGTTGGGACAGGGAGTTTTGGGGACCGGGGAGCTGTTTTTT. This gives the protein CASSSLGQGVLGTGELFF.

This clonotype was seen ten or more times. The genes are TRBV12-3 or TRBV12-4 and TRBJ1-3; D ambiguous. The CDR3 extends over 14 amino acids. V dropped 3 bases and J dropped 2 bases, with 8 bases sitting between them. CDR3 coding DNA: TGTGCCAGCAGTTTCCGAACAGCTGGAAACACCATATATTTT. It specifies CASSFRTAGNTIYF.

The chain is built from TRBV2 and TRBJ2-1; possible D gene TRBD2, 7 bases. Trimming pared 2 bases from V and 12 bases from J, leaving 14 bases between. CDR1 is SNHLY and CDR2 is FYNNEI in the germline V gene. This CDR3 comprises 13 residues. The CDR3 nucleotides are TGTGCCAGCAGTGAATCGGGCGGGGGCCCGCAGTTCTTC. Amino acids: CASSESGGGPQFF.

Only a few counts were recorded for this clonotype. V and J are TRBV7-6 and TRBJ2-5; D possibly corresponds to TRBD2 (5 bases). Per the germline V gene, CDR1 is SGHVS and CDR2 is FNYEAQ. V lost 8 bases and J lost 2, with 12 bases in between. The CDR3 is 13 residues long. DNA for the CDR3: TGTGCCAGCGTAGGAGGCAGTCAAGAGACCCAGTACTTC. It specifies CASVGGSQETQYF.

Here the CDR3 reads CASSPGGGVSTDTQYF. The CDR3 region has the DNA TGTGCCAGCAGCCCCGGGGGGGGCGTCAGCACAGATACGCAGTATTTT. V gene TRBV3-1 combines with J gene TRBJ2-3; 8 bases map to TRBD2. V lost 4 bases and J lost 0; bases outside the gene matches: 6. CDR1 and CDR2 (germline): LGHDT, YNNKEL (reference sequence). The CDR3 sequence is 16 residues long.

This clonotype was seen more than once but under ten times. The rearrangement joins TRBV12-3 or TRBV12-4 to TRBJ2-3, with 7 bases fitting TRBD2. J lost 0 bases, V lost 6 bases, and 6 bases had no gene match. The CDR3 runs 15 residues. CDR3 sequence: CASSGRRGSTDTQYF. DNA of the CDR3: TGTGCCAGCAGCGGGAGGCGTGGTAGCACAGATACGCAGTATTTT.

This chain links TRBV5-1 with TRBJ1-1; 7 nucleotides align to TRBD1. Unmatched junction bases numbered 6, after V lost 2 bases and J lost 2 bases. This CDR3 is 15 amino acids long. Germline-derived CDR1 and CDR2 are SGHRS and YFSETQ. CDR3 in DNA: TGCGCCAGCAGCTTTGTGACAGGGAGTAACACTGAAGCTTTCTTT. Translation gives CASSFVTGSNTEAFF.

There are a few counts of this clonotype. This chain joins TRBV2 and TRBJ2-2; D ambiguous. This CDR3 is built from 15 residues. V lost 6 bases and J 6 bases, leaving 17 bases between the germline ends. From germline, CDR1 is SNHLY and CDR2 FYNNEI. The CDR3 DNA reads TGTGCCAGCAGGGCGAACCAGCAGGTTGCCGGGGAGCTGTTTTTT. Translation gives CASRANQQVAGELFF.

The chain joins TRBV29-1 to TRBJ1-1; D gene ambiguous. Germline values: CDR1 SQVTM, CDR2 ANQGSEA. Trimming took off 0 bases at V and 9 bases at J, with 5 bases between the two ends. This CDR3 has 10 amino acids. The CDR3 here is CSVEDFQAFF. The CDR3 region has the DNA TGCAGCGTTGAAGATTTTCAAGCTTTCTTT.

V gene TRBV20-1 combines with J gene TRBJ2-6, with D unresolved. Per germline, CDR1 DFQATT and CDR2 SNEGSKA (reference sequence). The CDR3 runs 13 residues. Between the trimmed V and J ends, which lost 5 bases and 4 bases, there was a span of 9 bases. The CDR3 DNA reads as TGCAGTGCTCTGATGCGGGGGGCCAACGTCCTGACTTTC. Its protein product is CSALMRGANVLTF.

This clonotype has just a few counts. The V call is TRBV7-2, the J call TRBJ2-7; D possibly uses TRBD1 or TRBD2 (5 bases each). Germline V gene lookup returns CDR1 SGHTA and CDR2 FQGNSA. The CDR3 sequence is 16 residues long. V lost 1 base and J lost 2, with 15 bases in between. The CDR3: CASSLGTTGATYEQYF. CDR3 DNA sequence: TGTGCCAGCAGCTTAGGGACCACCGGGGCTACCTACGAGCAGTACTTC.

This clonotype was seen only a few times. The J gene is TRBJ2-2, the V gene TRBV5-1, with D tentatively TRBD1 or TRBD2 (5 bases each). The germline V gene has CDR1 SGHRS and CDR2 YFSETQ. V was trimmed by 5 bases and J by 5 bases, leaving 19 bases between them. This CDR3 has 16 residues. CDR3 nucleotide sequence: TGCGCCAGCAGTTCCGGGACGCCGGAATTTACCGGGGAGCTGTTTTTT. Residues: CASSSGTPEFTGELFF.

This sequence joins TRBV11-2 and TRBJ2-5; D is uncertain. V lost 4 bases and J lost 2, with 8 bases in between. The CDR3 totals 13 residues. Looked up from germline, CDR1 is SGHAT and CDR2 is FQNNGV. DNA of the CDR3: TGTGCCAGCAGCTCCGTCTTGCAAGAGACCCAGTACTTC. Protein sequence: CASSSVLQETQYF.

V gene TRBV7-2 combines with J gene TRBJ2-1; TRBD2 aligns across 11 bases. Germline-derived CDR1 and CDR2 are SGHTA and FQGNSA. This CDR3 has 16 residues. The V gene end was trimmed by 5 bases and the J gene end by 7 bases; junction bases not matched to a gene: 10. The CDR3: CASSPSTSGVGNEQFF. CDR3 in DNA: TGTGCCAGCAGCCCATCGACTAGCGGGGTGGGGAATGAGCAGTTCTTC.

V and J are TRBV6-5 and TRBJ2-5; the D gene is possibly TRBD1 (5 bases). Germline values: CDR1 MNHEY, CDR2 SVGAGI. The V and J ends lost 2 bases and 3 bases respectively, with 10 bases between them. The CDR3 is 14 residues long. Written as DNA, the CDR3 is TGTGCCAGCAGTTACGGTGGGGCAGAAGAGACCCAGTACTTC. Translating gives CASSYGGAEETQYF.

This clonotype was picked up a small number of times. This chain links TRBV28 with TRBJ2-3; D gene ambiguous. Trimming took off 7 bases at V and 2 bases at J, with 16 bases between the two ends. From germline, CDR1 is MDHEN and CDR2 SYDVKM. This CDR3 has 15 amino acids. DNA of the CDR3: TGTGCCAGCACCCCGGTCGGTCCAATCACAGATACGCAGTATTTT. As protein: CASTPVGPITDTQYF.

The V and J genes are TRBV6-1 and TRBJ1-6, with TRBD1 matching 7 bases. The trim removed 5 bases at V and 10 bases at J, leaving 5 bases unmatched. The length of the CDR3 is 13 residues. Germline V lookup: CDR1 MNHNS, CDR2 SASEGT. For the CDR3, the DNA is TGTGCCAGCAGTATCCAGGGGGGATCACCCCTCCACTTT. Its translation is CASSIQGGSPLHF.

The genes are TRBV7-9 and TRBJ2-1; tentatively, D is TRBD1 or TRBD2 (5 bases each). This CDR3 spans 15 amino acids. Germline-derived CDR1 and CDR2 are SEHNR and FQNEAQ (reference sequence). V lost 4 bases and J lost 7, with 17 bases in between. The CDR3 is CASSSGVGVRNEQFF. The CDR3, as DNA: TGTGCCAGCAGCTCTGGAGTGGGGGTCAGGAATGAGCAGTTCTTC.